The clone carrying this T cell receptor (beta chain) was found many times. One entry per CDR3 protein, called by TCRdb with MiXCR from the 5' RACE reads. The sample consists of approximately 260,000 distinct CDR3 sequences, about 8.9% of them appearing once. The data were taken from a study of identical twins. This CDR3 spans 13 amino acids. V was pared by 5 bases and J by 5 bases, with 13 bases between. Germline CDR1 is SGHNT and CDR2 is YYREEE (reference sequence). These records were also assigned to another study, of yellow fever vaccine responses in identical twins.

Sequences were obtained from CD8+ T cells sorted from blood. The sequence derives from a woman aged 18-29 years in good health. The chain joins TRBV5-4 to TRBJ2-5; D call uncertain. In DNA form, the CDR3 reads TGTGCCAGCAGTTCCGACCTCGTGGAGACCCAGTACTTC. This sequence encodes CASSSDLVETQYF.